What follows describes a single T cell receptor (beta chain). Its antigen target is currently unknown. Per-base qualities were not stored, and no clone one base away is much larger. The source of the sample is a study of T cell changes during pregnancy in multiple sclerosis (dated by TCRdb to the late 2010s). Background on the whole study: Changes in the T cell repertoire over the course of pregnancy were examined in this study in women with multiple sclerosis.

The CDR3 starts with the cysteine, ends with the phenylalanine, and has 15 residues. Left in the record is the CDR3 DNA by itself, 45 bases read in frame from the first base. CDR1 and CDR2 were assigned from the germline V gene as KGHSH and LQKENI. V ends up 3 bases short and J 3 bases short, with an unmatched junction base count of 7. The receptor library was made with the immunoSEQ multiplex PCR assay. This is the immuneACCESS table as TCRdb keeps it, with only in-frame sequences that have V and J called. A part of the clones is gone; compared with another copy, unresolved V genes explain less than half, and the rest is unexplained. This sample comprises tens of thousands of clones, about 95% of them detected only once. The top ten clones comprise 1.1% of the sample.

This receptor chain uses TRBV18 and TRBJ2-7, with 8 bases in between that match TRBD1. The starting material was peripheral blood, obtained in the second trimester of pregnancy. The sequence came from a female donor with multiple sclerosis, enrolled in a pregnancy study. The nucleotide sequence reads TGTGCCAGCTCACCGCTCGGACAGGGAGACTACGAGCAGTACTTC. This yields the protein CASSPLGQGDYEQYF.